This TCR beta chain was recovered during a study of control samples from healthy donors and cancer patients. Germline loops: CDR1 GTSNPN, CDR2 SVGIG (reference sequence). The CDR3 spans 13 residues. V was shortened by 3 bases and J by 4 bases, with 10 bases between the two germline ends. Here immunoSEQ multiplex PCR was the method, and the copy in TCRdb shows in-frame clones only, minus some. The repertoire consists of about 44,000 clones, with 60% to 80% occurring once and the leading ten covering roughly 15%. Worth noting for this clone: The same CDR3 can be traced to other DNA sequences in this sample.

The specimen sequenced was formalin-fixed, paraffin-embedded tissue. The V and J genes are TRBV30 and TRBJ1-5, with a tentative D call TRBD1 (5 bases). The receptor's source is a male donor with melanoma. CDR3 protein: CAWSAGLNQPQHF. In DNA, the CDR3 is TGTGCCTGGAGCGCAGGGTTAAATCAGCCCCAGCATTTT.